This T cell receptor beta chain appears in the sequencing data of a study of breast tumors, draining lymph nodes, adjacent tissues. General study findings and limits: Tumors had less TCR diversity than lymph nodes, more than nontumor tissue. Tumor and nontumor repertoires were significantly more similar in luminal-like than in basal-like breast cancer. Tumor T cell lymph node origin was a supported hypothesis, not proven. Findings are consistent with lymph node origin and intratumoral expansion of most tumor T cells.

This clonotype was counted ten times or more. Its target is unknown. Using its own MiXCR run on the multiplex PCR reads, TCRdb lists one record per CDR3 protein. The data show tens of thousands of distinct CDR3 sequences, approximately 20% seen once. Axillary draining lymph nodes of breast cancer patients supplied the node samples. The material sequenced was axillary lymph node tissue. This TCR was sampled from a female donor with breast cancer. Some clones in this sample may be carry-over from other donors' samples.

The CDR3 protein is CASSSETGTSFNEQFF. Here the CDR3 DNA reads TGCGCCAGCAGCTCGGAAACCGGGACTAGCTTCAATGAGCAGTTCTTC. J is TRBJ2-1 and V is TRBV5-1; 9 nucleotides agree with TRBD2. The V gene's germline CDR1 is SGHRS and CDR2 YFSETQ. J lost 6 bases, V lost 3 bases, and 10 bases had no gene match. This CDR3 region has 16 residues.